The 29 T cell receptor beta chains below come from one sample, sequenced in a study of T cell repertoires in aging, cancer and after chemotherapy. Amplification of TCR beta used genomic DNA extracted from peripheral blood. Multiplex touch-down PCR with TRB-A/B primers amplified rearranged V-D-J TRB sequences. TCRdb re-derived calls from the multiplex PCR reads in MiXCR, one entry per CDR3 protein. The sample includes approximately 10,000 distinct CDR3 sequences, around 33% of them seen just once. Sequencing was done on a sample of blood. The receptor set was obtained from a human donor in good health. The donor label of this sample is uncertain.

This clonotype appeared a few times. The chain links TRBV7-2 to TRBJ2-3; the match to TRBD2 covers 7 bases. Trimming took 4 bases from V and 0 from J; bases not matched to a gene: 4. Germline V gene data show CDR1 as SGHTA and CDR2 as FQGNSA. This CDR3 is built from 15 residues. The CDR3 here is CASSYGAGSTDTQYF. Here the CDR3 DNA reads TGTGCCAGCAGCTACGGAGCGGGGAGCACAGATACGCAGTATTTT.

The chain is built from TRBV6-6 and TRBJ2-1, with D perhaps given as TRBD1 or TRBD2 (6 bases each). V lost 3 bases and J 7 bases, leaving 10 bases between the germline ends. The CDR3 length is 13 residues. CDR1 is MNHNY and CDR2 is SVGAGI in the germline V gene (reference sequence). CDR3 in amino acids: CASSYRGANEQFF. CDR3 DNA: TGTGCCAGCAGTTATAGGGGGGCGAATGAGCAGTTCTTC.

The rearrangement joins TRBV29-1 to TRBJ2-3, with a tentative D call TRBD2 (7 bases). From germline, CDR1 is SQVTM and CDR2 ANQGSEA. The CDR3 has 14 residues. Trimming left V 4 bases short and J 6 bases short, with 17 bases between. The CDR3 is CSVGRGGVLDTQYF. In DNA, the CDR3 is TGCAGCGTTGGACGAGGGGGGGTCCTGGATACGCAGTATTTT.

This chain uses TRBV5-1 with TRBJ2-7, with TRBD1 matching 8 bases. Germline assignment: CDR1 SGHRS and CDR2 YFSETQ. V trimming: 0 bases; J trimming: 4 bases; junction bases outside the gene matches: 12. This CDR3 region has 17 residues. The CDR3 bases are TGCGCCAGCAGCTTGGGGGACAGGAATCCGCGGGTTTACGAGCAGTACTTC. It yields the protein CASSLGDRNPRVYEQYF.

CDR3 region: CASSQAGGVGGYTF. The CDR3, as DNA: TGTGCCAGCAGCCAAGCGGGGGGTGTTGGTGGCTACACCTTC. The chain recombines TRBV14 with TRBJ1-2, with a weak D call TRBD1 (5 bases). Germline-derived CDR1 and CDR2 are SGHDN and FVKESK. The CDR3 runs 14 residues. V lost 1 base and J lost 7, with 13 bases in between.

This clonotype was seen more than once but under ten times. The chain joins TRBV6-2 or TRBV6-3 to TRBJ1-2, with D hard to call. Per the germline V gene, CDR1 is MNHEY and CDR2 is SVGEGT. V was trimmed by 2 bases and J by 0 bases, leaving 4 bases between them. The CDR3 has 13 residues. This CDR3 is CASSYVSNYGYTF. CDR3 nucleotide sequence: TGTGCCAGCAGTTACGTGTCTAACTATGGCTACACCTTC.

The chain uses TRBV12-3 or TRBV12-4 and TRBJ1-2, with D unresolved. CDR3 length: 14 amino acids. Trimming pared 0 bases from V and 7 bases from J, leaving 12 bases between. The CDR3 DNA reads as TGTGCCAGCAGTTTAGCCGCACGAAGCACTGGCTACACCTTC. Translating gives CASSLAARSTGYTF.

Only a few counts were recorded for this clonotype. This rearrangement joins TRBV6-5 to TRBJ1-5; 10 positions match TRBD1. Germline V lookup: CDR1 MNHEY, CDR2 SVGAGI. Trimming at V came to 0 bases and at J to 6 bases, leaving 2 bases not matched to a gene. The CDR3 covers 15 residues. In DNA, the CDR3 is TGTGCCAGCAGTTACTCCCGGACAGGGGGTCAGCCCCAGCATTTT. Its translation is CASSYSRTGGQPQHF.

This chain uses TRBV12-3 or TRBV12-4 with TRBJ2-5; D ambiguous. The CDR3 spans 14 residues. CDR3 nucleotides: TGTGCTAGTGGTTTGGGTGTCCAAGGGGAGACCCAGTACTTC. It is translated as CASGLGVQGETQYF.

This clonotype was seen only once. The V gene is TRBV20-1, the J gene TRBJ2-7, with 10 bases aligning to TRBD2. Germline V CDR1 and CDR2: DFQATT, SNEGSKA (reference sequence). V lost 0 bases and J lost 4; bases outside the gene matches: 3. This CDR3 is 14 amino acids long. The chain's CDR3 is CSARDLLAGYEQYF. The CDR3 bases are TGCAGTGCTAGAGATCTACTAGCGGGATACGAGCAGTACTTC.

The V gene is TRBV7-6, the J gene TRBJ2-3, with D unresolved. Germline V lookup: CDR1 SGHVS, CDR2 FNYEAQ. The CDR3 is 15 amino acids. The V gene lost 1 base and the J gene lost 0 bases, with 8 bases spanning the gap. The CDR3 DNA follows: TGTGCCAGCAGCTTAGTGTCAGGCAGCACAGATACGCAGTATTTT. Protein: CASSLVSGSTDTQYF.

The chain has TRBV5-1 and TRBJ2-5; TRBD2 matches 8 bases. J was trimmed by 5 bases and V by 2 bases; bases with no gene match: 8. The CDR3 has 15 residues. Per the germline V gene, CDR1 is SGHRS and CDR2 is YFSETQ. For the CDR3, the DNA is TGCGCCAGCAGCTTCCTCGGGACTAGAGTGGAGACCCAGTACTTC. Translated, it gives CASSFLGTRVETQYF.

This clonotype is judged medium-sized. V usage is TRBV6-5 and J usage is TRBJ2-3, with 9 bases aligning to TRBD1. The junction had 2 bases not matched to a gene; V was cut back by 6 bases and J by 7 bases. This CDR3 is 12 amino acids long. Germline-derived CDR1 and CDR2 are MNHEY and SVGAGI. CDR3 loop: CASRTGGYTQYF. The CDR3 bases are TGTGCCAGCAGGACAGGGGGATATACGCAGTATTTT.

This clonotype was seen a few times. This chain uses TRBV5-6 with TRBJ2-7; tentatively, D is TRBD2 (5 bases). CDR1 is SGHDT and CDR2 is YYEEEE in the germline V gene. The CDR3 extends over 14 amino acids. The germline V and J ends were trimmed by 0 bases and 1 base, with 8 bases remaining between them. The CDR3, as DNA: TGTGCCAGCAGCTTGGTTGGAGGATCCTACGAGCAGTACTTC. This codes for CASSLVGGSYEQYF.

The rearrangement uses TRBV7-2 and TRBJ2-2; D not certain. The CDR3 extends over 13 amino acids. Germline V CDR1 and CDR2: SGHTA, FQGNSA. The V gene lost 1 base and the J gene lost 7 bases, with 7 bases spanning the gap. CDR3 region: CASSLVPGGELFF. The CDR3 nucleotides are TGTGCCAGCAGCTTAGTCCCGGGCGGGGAGCTGTTTTTT.

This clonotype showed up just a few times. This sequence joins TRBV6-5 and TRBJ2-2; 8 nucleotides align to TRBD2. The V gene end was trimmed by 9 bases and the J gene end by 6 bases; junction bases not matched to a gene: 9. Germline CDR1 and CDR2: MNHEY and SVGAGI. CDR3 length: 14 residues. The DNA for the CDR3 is TGTGCCAGTCGAGAGGCGGGGGGCCCCGGGGAGCTGTTTTTT. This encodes CASREAGGPGELFF.

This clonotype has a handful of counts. In DNA form, the CDR3 reads TGTGCCAGCTCACCATCGACAGGGGGCCGCTCTGGCTACACCTTC. Its translation is CASSPSTGGRSGYTF. V is TRBV18 and J is TRBJ1-2; 10 nucleotides align to TRBD1. Germline CDR1 is KGHSH and CDR2 is LQKENI. J gave up 7 bases and V 2 bases, and 7 bases lay outside the gene matches. This CDR3 has 15 amino acids.

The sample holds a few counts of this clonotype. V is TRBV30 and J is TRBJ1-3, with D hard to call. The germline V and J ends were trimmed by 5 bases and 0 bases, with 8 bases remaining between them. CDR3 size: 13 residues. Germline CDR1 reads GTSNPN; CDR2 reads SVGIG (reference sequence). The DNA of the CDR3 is TGTGCCTGGGATCATGGCTCTGGAAACACCATATATTTT. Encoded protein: CAWDHGSGNTIYF. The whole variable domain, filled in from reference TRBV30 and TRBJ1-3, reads SQTIHQWPATLVQPVGSPLSLECTVEGTSNPNLYWYRQAAGRGLQLLFYSVGIGQISSEVPQNLSASRPQDRQFILSSKKLLLSDSGFYLCAWDHGSGNTIYFGEGSWLTVV.

Here the CDR3 reads CASSVAGRAADEQFF. CDR3 DNA: TGTGCCAGTAGTGTGGCTGGCCGAGCGGCGGATGAGCAGTTCTTC. The chain has TRBV19 and TRBJ2-1, with a possible D match to TRBD2 (5 bases). The V end was cut by 5 bases, the J end by 8 bases, with 19 bases between. CDR3 length: 15 residues. The germline gives CDR1 LNHDA, CDR2 SQIVND (reference sequence).

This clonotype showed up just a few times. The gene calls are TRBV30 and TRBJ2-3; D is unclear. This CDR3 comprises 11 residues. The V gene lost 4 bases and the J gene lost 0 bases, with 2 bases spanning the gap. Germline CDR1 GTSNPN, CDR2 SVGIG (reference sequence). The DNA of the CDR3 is TGTGCCTGGACTAGCACAGATACGCAGTATTTT. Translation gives CAWTSTDTQYF.

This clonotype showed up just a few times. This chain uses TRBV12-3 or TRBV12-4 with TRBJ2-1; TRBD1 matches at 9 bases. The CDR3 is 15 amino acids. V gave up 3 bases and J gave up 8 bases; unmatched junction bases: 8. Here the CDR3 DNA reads TGTGCCAGCAGTTTTGTCAGACAGGGGGTAGATGAGCAGTTCTTC. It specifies CASSFVRQGVDEQFF.

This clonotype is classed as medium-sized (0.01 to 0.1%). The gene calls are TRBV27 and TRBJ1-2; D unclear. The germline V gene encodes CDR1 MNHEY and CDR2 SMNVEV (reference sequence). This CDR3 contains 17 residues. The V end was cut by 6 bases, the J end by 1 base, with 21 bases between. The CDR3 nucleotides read TGTGCCAGCAGCCCACGGGTTGGGCAGCAGCGTAACTATGGCTACACCTTC. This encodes CASSPRVGQQRNYGYTF.

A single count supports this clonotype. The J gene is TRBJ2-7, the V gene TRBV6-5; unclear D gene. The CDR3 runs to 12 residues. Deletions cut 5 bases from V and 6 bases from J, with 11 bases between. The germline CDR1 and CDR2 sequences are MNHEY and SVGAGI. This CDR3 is CASSPRQVEQYF. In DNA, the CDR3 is TGTGCCAGCAGTCCCCGGCAGGTCGAGCAGTACTTC.

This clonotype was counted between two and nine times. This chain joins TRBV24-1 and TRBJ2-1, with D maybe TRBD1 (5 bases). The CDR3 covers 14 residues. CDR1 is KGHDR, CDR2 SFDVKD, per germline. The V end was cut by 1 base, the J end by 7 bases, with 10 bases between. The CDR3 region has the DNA TGTGCCACCAGTGATTTCCGGACAACTAATGAGCAGTTCTTC. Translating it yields CATSDFRTTNEQFF.

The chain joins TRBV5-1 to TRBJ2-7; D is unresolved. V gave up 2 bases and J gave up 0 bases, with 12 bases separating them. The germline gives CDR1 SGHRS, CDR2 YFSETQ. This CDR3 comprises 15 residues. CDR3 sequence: CASSFLGSDSYEQYF. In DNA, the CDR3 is TGCGCCAGCAGCTTTCTAGGATCAGACTCCTACGAGCAGTACTTC.

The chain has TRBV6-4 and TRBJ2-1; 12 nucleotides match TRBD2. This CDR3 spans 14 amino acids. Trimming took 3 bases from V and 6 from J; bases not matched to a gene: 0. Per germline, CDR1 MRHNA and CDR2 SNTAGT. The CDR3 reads CASSETSGGNEQFF. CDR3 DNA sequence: TGTGCCAGCAGTGAGACTAGCGGGGGCAATGAGCAGTTCTTC.

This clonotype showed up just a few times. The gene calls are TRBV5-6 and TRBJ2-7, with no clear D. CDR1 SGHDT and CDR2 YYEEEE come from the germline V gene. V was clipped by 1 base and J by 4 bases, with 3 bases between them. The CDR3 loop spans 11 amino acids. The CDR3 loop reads CASSLMYEQYF. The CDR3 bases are TGTGCCAGCAGCTTGATGTACGAGCAGTACTTC.

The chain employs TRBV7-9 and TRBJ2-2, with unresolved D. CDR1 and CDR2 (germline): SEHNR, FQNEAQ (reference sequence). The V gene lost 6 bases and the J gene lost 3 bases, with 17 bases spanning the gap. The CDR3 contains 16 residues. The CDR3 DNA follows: TGTGCCAGCAGACTCCGGGCCGCCGGCGACACCGGGGAGCTGTTTTTT. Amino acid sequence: CASRLRAAGDTGELFF.

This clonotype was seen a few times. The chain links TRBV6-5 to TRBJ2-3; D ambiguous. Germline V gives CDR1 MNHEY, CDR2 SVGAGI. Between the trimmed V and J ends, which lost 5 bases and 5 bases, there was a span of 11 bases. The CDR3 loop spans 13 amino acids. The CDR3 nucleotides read TGTGCCAGCAGTACCCGGACGGGAGATACGCAGTATTTT. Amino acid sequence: CASSTRTGDTQYF.